The present T cell receptor (beta chain) was sequenced within a study of blood T cell repertoires in COVID-19. Study-wide background: Sites in the United States, Italy and Spain provided acute and convalescent COVID-19 samples. Nucleic acid was either cDNA or gDNA, and it came from T cells, B-cell-depleted T cells, or PBMCs.

The authors' processing: Amplification of reference gene primers was used by the study to estimate nucleated cell counts. Here immunoSEQ multiplex PCR was the method, and the copy in TCRdb shows in-frame clones only, minus some. That table furnishes V, J and clone size, whereas the DNA furnished D and trimming. Of around 190,000 clones in the sample, 84% were seen once. Sequencing used peripheral blood. This receptor was obtained from a human donor in a cohort sampled during active COVID-19.

Here the CDR3 DNA reads TGTGCCAGCCTCCCTGGGACTAGCGGGGGGGGCGAGCAGTACTTC. This gives the protein CASLPGTSGGGEQYF. The rearrangement links TRBV6-5 to TRBJ2-7; TRBD2 matches 16 bases. The CDR3 consists of 15 residues. The V segment lost 8 bases and the J segment 6 bases; nucleotides outside the gene matches: 7. Germline lookup yields CDR1 MNHEY and CDR2 SVGAGI.